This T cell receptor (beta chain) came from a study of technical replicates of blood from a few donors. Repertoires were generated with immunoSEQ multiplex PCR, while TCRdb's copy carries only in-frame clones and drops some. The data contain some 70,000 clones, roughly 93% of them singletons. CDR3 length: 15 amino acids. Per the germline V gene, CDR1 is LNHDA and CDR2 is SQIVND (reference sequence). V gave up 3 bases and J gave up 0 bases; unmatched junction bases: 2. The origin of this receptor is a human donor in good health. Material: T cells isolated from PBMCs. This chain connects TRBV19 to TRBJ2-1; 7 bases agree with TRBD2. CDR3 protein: CASSIGGGSYNEQFF. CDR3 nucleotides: TGTGCCAGTAGTATTGGGGGGGGCTCCTACAATGAGCAGTTCTTC.